Listed here are 14 T cell receptor beta chains from one sample, sequenced in a study of blood T cell repertoires in COVID-19 (dated by TCRdb to 2018 to 2020). Library construction relied on the immunoSEQ multiplex PCR assay. The immuneACCESS repertoire file appears here via TCRdb, limited to in-frame rearrangements. These files lack a portion of the clones; in checked studies, under half of the deficit traces to unresolved V genes, and the cause of the others is not known. Within this sample are around 260,000 clones, with under 90% of them counted one time only. Over 4% of the sample goes to the ten largest clones. The sample taken for sequencing was PBMCs or T cells enriched from blood (not recorded which). The receptors here all came from a man in his thirties or forties with acute COVID-19.

This clone was observed once. The genes are TRBV24-1 and TRBJ1-2; no clear D. Trimming cost V 3 bases and J 8 bases, with 15 bases left between them. The CDR3 has 14 amino acids. Germline assignment: CDR1 KGHDR and CDR2 SFDVKD. The CDR3, as DNA: TGTGCCACCAGTGATGGAGGTTGGTCCGGAGGCTACACCTTC. Translated, it gives CATSDGGWSGGYTF.

This clone was counted only a few times. The chain joins TRBV6-5 to TRBJ2-7; D perhaps matches TRBD1 (6 bases). Germline CDR1 MNHEY, CDR2 SVGAGI. This CDR3 region has 14 residues. V was trimmed by 6 bases and J by 3 bases, leaving 15 bases between them. CDR3 protein: CASRKNRQVYEQYV. The CDR3 DNA reads as TGTGCCAGCAGAAAAAATCGACAGGTCTACGAGCAGTACGTC.

The chain carries TRBV10-1 and TRBJ2-1, with 7 nucleotides matching TRBD1. Germline CDR1 reads WNHNN; CDR2 reads SYGVQD (reference sequence). This CDR3 is built from 16 residues. V lost 2 bases, J lost 6 bases, and 10 bases stayed unmatched. The CDR3 spells CASSERDGDRANEQFF. In DNA, the CDR3 is TGCGCCAGCAGTGAGAGGGATGGTGACAGGGCCAATGAGCAGTTCTTC.

The chain recombines TRBV7-9 with TRBJ2-1, with 9 bases lining up with TRBD2. V gave up 5 bases and J gave up 1 base; unmatched junction bases: 3. Germline CDR1 SEHNR, CDR2 FQNEAQ (reference sequence). This CDR3 has 15 amino acids. This chain's CDR3 is CASSRAGGSYNEQFF. The CDR3 nucleotides are TGTGCCAGCAGCCGAGCGGGGGGATCCTACAATGAGCAGTTCTTC.

This chain joins TRBV29-1 and TRBJ2-3, with D possibly being TRBD2 (6 bases). The CDR3 is 11 residues long. V lost 7 bases, J lost 14 bases, and 19 bases lay in between. Per the germline V gene, CDR1 is SQVTM and CDR2 is ANQGSEA. This CDR3 reads CSALGETGGYF. For the CDR3, the DNA is TGCAGCGCACTGGGGGAAACCGGGGGGTATTTT.

The gene calls are TRBV18 and TRBJ1-2; 9 nucleotides match TRBD1. Germline CDR1 reads KGHSH; CDR2 reads LQKENI. Losses at the gene ends were 5 bases for V and 4 bases for J; bases not matched to a gene: 8. The CDR3 is 15 amino acids. The DNA of the CDR3 is TGTGCCAGCTCATCCACAGGGGGCGTAAGCTATGGCTACACCTTC. Protein sequence: CASSSTGGVSYGYTF.

The chain combines TRBV28 with TRBJ1-4; D uncertain. V was pared by 3 bases and J by 0 bases, with 11 bases between. CDR1 is MDHEN and CDR2 is SYDVKM in the germline V gene. The CDR3 totals 16 residues. CDR3 in amino acids: CASSLELSATNEKLFF. CDR3 nucleotide sequence: TGTGCCAGCAGTTTGGAGCTAAGTGCAACTAATGAAAAACTGTTTTTT. Looking up the rest from reference TRBV28 and TRBJ1-4 gives the full variable domain: DVKVTQSSRYLVKRTGEKVFLECVQDMDHENMFWYRQDPGLGLRLIYFSYDVKMKEKGDIPEGYSVSREKKERFSLILESASTNQTSMYLCASSLELSATNEKLFFGSGTQLSVL.

This clone was detected once. The V gene is TRBV29-1, the J gene TRBJ1-4; D perhaps matches TRBD1 (5 bases). V was pared by 4 bases and J by 7 bases, with 13 bases between. CDR1 is SQVTM, CDR2 ANQGSEA, per germline. This CDR3 spans 13 amino acids. The CDR3 here is CSVVPGWGEKLFF. The CDR3 nucleotides read TGCAGCGTTGTTCCAGGGTGGGGTGAAAAACTGTTTTTT.

The chain couples TRBV28 to TRBJ1-4, with no clear D. Trimming took 5 bases from V and 14 from J, leaving 15 bases between them. Germline CDR1 MDHEN, CDR2 SYDVKM. This CDR3 region has 12 residues. CDR3 sequence reads: CASSTAVRRLFF. The CDR3, as DNA: TGTGCCAGCAGTACAGCGGTTCGGCGCCTGTTTTTT. The whole variable domain, remainder taken from reference TRBV28 and TRBJ1-4, is DVKVTQSSRYLVKRTGEKVFLECVQDMDHENMFWYRQDPGLGLRLIYFSYDVKMKEKGDIPEGYSVSREKKERFSLILESASTNQTSMYLCASSTAVRRLFFGSGTQLSVL.

The J gene is TRBJ2-4, the V gene TRBV24-1; TRBD1 agrees at 9 bases. V shed 4 bases, J shed 7 bases, and the junction held 10 bases outside the gene matches. This CDR3 has 16 residues. Germline CDR1 KGHDR, CDR2 SFDVKD. Here the CDR3 DNA reads TGTGCCACCAGTGAGCCATCCGGGACAGGGAAGAACATTCAGTACTTC. This translates into CATSEPSGTGKNIQYF.

The V and J genes are TRBV28 and TRBJ2-1; 8 positions agree with TRBD2. CDR3 length: 14 amino acids. From germline, CDR1 is MDHEN and CDR2 SYDVKM. V dropped 5 bases and J dropped 7; count of bases not matched to a gene: 7. CDR3 bases: TGTGCCAGCAGTCCCGGGGGGGCTAAAAATGAGCAGTTCTTC. The encoded protein is CASSPGGAKNEQFF.

This chain uses TRBV3-1 (or the pseudogene TRBV3-2) with TRBJ1-2; 7 nucleotides line up with TRBD1. Per germline, CDR1 LGHDT and CDR2 YNNKEL (reference sequence). The CDR3 is 16 amino acids. J was trimmed by 6 bases and V by 4 bases; bases with no gene match: 14. The CDR3 DNA is TGTGCCAGCAGCCGGGTAGCCGGGGACAGAGGGCATGGCTACACCTTC. Its protein product is CASSRVAGDRGHGYTF.

The J gene is TRBJ1-4, the V gene TRBV6-5; D unresolved. The V end was cut by 6 bases, the J end by 5 bases, with 10 bases between. CDR1 is MNHEY, CDR2 SVGAGI, per germline. There are 13 residues in the CDR3. The CDR3 is CASRDWQNEKLFF. CDR3 DNA sequence: TGTGCCAGCAGGGACTGGCAGAATGAAAAACTGTTTTTT.

The chain couples TRBV19 to TRBJ1-3; D gene uncertain. Per the germline V gene, CDR1 is LNHDA and CDR2 is SQIVND (reference sequence). The CDR3 loop spans 15 amino acids. The V gene lost 6 bases and the J gene lost 3 bases, with 15 bases spanning the gap. CDR3 residues: CASRPGSTDGNTIYF. The CDR3 DNA is TGTGCCAGTAGACCGGGGAGTACCGATGGAAACACCATATATTTT. Filled out from reference TRBV19 and TRBJ1-3, the complete variable domain reads DGGITQSPKYLFRKEGQNVTLSCEQNLNHDAMYWYRQDPGQGLRLIYYSQIVNDFQKGDIAEGYSVSREKKESFPLTVTSAQKNPTAFYLCASRPGSTDGNTIYFGEGSWLTVV.